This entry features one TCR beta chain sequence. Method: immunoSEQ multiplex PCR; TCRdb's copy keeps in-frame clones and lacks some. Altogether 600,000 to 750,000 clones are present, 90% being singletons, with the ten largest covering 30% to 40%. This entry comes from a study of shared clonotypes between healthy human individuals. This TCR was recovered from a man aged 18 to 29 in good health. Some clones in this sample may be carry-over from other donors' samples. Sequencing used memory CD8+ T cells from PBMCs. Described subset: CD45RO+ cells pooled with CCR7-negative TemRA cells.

This CDR3 is CASSGTSGHYEQYF. The CDR3 DNA follows: TGCGCCAGCAGCGGGACTAGCGGACACTACGAGCAGTACTTC. The J gene is TRBJ2-7, the V gene TRBV10-2; TRBD2 matches 11 bases. The CDR3 consists of 14 residues. Germline V gene lookup returns CDR1 WSHSY and CDR2 SAAADI. Trimming took 6 bases from V and 3 from J; bases not matched to a gene: 4.